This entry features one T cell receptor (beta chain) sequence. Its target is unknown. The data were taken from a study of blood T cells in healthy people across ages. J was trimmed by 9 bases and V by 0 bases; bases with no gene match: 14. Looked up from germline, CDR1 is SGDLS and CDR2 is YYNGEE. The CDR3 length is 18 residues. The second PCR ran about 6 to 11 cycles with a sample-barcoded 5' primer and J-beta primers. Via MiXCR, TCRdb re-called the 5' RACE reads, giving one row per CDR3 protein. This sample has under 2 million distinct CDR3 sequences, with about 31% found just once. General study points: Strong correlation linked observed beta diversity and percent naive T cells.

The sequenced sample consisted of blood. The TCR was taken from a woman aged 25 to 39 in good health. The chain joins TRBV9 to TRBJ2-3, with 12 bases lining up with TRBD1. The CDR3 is CASSVGWGTGGVMVTQYF. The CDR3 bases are TGTGCCAGCAGCGTAGGTTGGGGGACAGGGGGCGTTATGGTCACGCAGTATTTT.